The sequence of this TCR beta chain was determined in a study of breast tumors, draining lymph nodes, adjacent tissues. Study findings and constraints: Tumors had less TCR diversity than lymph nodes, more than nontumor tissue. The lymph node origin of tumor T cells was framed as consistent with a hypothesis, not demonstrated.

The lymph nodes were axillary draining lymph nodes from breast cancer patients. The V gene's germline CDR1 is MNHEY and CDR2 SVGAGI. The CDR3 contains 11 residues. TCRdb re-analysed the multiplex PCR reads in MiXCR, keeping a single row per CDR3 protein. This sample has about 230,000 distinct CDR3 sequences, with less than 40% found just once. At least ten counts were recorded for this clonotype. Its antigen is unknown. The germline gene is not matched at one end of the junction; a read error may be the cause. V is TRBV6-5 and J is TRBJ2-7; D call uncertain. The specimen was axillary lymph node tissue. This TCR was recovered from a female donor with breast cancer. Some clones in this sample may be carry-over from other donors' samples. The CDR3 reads CASSHSGEQYF. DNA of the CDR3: TGTGCCAGCAGTCACTCGGGCGAGCAGTACTTC.